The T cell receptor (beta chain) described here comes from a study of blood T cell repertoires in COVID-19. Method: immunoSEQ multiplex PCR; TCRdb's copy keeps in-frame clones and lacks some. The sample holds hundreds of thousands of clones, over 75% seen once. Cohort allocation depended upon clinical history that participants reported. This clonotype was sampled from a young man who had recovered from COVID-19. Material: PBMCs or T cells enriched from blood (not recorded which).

DNA for the CDR3: TGTGCCAGCAGCTCCCGGGACAGGGGGTACGGCGAGCAGTACTTC. Its protein product is CASSSRDRGYGEQYF. V gene TRBV7-8 combines with J gene TRBJ2-7; TRBD1 matches 11 bases. V dropped 4 bases and J dropped 6; count of bases not matched to a gene: 8. Germline-derived CDR1 and CDR2 are SGHVS and FQNEAQ. CDR3 length: 15 residues.